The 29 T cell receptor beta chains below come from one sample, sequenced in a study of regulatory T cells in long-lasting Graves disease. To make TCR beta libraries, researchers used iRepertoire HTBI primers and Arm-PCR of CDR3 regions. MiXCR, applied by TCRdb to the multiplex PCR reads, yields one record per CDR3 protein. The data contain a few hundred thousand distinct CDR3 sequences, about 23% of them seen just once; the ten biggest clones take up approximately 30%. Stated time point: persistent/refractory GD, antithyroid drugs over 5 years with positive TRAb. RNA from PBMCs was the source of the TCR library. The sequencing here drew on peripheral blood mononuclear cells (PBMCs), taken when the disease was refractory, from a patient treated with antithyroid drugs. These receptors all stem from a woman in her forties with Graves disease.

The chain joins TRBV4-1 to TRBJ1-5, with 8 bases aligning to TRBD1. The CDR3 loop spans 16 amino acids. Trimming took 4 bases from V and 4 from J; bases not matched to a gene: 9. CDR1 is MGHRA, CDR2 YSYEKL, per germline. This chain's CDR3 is CASSPRTGTLNQPQHF. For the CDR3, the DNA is TGCGCCAGCAGCCCGAGGACAGGGACGCTAAATCAGCCCCAGCATTTT.

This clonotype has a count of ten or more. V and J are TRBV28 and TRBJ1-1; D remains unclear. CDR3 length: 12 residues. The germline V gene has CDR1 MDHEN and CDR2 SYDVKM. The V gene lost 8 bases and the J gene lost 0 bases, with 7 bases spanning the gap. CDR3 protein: CASRNVNTEAFF. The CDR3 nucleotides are TGTGCCAGCCGGAACGTGAACACTGAAGCTTTCTTT.

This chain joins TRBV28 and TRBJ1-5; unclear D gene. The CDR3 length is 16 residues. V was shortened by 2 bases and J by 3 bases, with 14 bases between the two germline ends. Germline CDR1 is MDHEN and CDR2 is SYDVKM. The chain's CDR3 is CASSLKVTGYNQPQHF. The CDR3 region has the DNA TGTGCCAGCAGTTTAAAAGTCACGGGGTACAATCAGCCCCAGCATTTT.

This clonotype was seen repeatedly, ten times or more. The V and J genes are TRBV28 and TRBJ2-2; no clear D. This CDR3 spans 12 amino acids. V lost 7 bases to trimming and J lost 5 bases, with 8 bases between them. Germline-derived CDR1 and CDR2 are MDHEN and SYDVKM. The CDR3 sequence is CASTPRTGELFF. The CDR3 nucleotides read TGTGCCAGCACCCCTCGTACCGGGGAGCTGTTTTTT.

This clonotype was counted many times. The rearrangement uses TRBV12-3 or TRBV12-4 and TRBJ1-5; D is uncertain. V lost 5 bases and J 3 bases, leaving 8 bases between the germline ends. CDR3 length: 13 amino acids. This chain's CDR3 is CASSPRINQPQHF. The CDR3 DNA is TGTGCCAGCAGTCCTAGGATCAATCAGCCCCAGCATTTT.

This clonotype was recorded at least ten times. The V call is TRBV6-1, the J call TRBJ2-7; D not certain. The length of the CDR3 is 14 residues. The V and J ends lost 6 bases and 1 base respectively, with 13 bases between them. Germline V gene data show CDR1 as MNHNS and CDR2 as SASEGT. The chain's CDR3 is CASSQTMGSYEQYF. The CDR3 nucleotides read TGTGCCAGCAGCCAAACAATGGGGTCCTACGAGCAGTACTTC.

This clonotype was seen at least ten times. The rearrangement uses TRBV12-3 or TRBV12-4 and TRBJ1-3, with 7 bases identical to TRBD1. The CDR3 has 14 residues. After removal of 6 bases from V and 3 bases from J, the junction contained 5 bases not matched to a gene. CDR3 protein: CASSQGVDGNTIYF. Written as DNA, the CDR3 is TGTGCCAGCAGCCAGGGGGTAGATGGAAACACCATATATTTT.

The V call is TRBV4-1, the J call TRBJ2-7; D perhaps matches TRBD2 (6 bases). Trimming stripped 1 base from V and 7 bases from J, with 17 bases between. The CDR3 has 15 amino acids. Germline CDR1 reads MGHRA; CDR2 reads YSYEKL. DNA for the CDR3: TGCGCCAGCAGCCAAGGCACGGGACTTCGTTGGGAGCAGTACTTC. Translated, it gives CASSQGTGLRWEQYF.

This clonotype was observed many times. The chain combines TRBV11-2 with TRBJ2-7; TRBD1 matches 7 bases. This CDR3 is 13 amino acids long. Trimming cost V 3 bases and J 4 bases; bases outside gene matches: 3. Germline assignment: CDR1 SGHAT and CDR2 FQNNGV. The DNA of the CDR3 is TGTGCCAGCAGCTTGGGACAGTTATACGAGCAGTACTTC. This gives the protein CASSLGQLYEQYF.

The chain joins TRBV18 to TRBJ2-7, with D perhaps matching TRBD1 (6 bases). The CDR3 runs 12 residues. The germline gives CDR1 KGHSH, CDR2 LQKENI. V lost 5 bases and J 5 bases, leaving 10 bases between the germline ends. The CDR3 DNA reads TGTGCCAGCTCAGTACAGGGTAACGAGCAGTACTTC. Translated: CASSVQGNEQYF.

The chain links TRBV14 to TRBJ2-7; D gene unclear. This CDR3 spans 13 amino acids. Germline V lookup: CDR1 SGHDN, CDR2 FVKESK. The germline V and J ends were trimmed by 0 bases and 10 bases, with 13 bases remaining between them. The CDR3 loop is CASSQDVGFIQYF. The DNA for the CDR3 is TGTGCCAGCAGCCAAGATGTGGGGTTTATTCAGTACTTC.

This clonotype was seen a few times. The CDR3 region has the DNA TGTGCCACTCAACGTAGCGGGAGAATGGATACGCAGTATTTT. Translating gives CATQRSGRMDTQYF. The J gene is TRBJ2-3, the V gene TRBV24-1, with 9 bases fitting TRBD2. Trimming cost V 10 bases and J 6 bases; bases outside gene matches: 10. The CDR3 runs 14 residues. Germline CDR1 and CDR2: KGHDR and SFDVKD.

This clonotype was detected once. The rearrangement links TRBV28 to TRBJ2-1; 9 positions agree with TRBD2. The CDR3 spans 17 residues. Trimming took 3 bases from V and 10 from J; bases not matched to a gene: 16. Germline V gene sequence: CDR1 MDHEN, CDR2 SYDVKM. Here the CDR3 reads CASSFSSMSSGKLEQFF. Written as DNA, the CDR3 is TGTGCCAGCAGTTTTAGTAGCATGTCTAGCGGGAAATTAGAGCAGTTCTTC.

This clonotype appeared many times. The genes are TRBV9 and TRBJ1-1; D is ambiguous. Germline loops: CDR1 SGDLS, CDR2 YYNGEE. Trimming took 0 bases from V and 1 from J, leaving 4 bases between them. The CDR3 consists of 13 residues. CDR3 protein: CASSVGPNTEAFF. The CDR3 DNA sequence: TGTGCCAGCAGCGTAGGGCCGAACACTGAAGCTTTCTTT.

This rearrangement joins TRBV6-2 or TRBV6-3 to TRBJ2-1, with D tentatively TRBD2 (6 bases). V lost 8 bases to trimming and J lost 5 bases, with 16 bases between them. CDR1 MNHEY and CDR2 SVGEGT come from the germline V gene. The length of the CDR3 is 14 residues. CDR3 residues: CASRILANNNEQFF. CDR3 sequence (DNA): TGTGCCAGCCGAATTCTAGCGAACAACAATGAGCAGTTCTTC.

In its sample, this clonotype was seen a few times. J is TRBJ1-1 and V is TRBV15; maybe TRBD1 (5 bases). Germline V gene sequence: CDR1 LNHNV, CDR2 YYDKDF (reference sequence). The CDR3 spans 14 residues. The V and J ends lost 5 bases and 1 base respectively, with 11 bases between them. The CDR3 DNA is TGTGCCACCAGCGACAGTATGAGGAACACTGAAGCTTTCTTT. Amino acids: CATSDSMRNTEAFF.

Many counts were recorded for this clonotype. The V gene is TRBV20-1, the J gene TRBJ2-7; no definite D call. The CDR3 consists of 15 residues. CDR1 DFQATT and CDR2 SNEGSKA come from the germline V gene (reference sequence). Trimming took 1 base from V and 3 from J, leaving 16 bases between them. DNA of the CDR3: TGCAGTGCTAGAGGCTTATTCGCGGCGAGCTACGAGCAGTACTTC. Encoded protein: CSARGLFAASYEQYF.

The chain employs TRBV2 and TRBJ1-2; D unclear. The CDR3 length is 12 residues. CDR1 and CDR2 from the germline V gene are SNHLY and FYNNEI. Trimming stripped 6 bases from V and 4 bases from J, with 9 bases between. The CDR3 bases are TGTGCCAGCAGACCGGTATCCTATGGCTACACCTTC. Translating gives CASRPVSYGYTF.

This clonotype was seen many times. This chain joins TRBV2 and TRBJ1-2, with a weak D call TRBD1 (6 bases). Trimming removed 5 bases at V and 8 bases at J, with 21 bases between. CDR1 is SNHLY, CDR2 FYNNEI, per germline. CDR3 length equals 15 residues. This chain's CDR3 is CASSKGGPARGGYTF. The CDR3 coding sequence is TGTGCCAGCAGTAAGGGGGGGCCGGCCCGTGGCGGCTACACCTTC.

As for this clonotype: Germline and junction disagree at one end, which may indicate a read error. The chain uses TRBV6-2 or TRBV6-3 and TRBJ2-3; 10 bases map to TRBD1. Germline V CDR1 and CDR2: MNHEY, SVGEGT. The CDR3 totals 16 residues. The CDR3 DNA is TGCGCCAGCGGACGACAGGGGGCGATCAGCACAGATACGCAGTATTTT. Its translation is CASGRQGAISTDTQYF.

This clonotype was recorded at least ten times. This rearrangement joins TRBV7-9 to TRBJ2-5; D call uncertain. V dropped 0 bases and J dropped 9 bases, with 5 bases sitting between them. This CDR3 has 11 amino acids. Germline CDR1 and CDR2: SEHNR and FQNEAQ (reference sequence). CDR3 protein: CASSLAGSQYF. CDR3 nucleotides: TGTGCCAGCAGCTTAGCAGGGTCCCAGTACTTC. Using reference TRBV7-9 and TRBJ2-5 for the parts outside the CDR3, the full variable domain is DTGVSQNPRHKITKRGQNVTFRCDPISEHNRLYWYRQTLGQGPEFLTYFQNEAQLEKSRLLSDRFSAERPKGSFSTLEIQRTEQGDSAMYLCASSLAGSQYFGPGTRLLVL.

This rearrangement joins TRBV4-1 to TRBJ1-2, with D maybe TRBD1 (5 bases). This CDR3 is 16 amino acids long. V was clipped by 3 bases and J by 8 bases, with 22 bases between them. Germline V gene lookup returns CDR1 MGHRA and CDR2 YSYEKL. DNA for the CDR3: TGCGCCAGCAGCCAGCTTTTCAGGGTGGCGGGGGACGGCTACACCTTC. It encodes CASSQLFRVAGDGYTF.

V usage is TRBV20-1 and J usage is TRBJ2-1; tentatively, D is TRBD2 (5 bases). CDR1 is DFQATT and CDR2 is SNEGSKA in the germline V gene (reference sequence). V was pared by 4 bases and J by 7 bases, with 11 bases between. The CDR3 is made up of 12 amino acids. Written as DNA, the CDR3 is TGCAGTGCTATACGGGGTGCGAATGAGCAGTTCTTC. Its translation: CSAIRGANEQFF.

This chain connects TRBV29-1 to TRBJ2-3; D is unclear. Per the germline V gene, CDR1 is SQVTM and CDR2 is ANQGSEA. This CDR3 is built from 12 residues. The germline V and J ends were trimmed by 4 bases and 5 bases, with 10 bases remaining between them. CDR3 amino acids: CSVVGSVDTQYF. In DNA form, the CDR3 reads TGCAGCGTTGTCGGGTCCGTAGATACGCAGTATTTT.

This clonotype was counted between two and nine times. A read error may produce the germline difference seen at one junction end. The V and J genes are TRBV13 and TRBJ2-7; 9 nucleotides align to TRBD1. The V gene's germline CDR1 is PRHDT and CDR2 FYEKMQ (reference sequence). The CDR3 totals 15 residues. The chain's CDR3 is CVSSSRDRVTYEQYF. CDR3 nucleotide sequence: TGTGTCAGCAGTAGCCGGGACAGGGTCACCTACGAGCAGTACTTC.

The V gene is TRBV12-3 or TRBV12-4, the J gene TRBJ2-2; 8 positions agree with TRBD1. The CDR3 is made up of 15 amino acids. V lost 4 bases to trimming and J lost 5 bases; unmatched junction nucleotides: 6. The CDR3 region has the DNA TGTGCCAGCAGTTCGTGGACAGGGCGAACCGGGGAGCTGTTTTTT. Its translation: CASSSWTGRTGELFF.

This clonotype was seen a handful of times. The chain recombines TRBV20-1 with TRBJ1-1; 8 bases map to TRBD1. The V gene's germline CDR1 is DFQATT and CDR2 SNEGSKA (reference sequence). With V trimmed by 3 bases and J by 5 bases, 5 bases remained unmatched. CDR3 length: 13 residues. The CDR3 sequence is CSASDRGRTEAFF. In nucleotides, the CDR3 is TGCAGTGCTAGCGACAGGGGTCGGACTGAAGCTTTCTTT.

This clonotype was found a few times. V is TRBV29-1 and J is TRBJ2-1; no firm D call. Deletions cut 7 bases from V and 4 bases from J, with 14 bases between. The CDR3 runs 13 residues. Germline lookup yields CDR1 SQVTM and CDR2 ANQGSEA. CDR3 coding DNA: TGCAGCGCTACAACACTGACATACAATGAGCAGTTCTTC. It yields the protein CSATTLTYNEQFF.

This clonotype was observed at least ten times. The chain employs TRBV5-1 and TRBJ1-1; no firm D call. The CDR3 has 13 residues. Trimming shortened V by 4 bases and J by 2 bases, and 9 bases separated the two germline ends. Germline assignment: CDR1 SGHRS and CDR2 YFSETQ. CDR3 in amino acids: CASSPTLNTEAFF. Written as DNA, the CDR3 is TGCGCCAGCAGCCCAACTCTTAACACTGAAGCTTTCTTT.